The 17 T cell receptor beta chains below come from one sample, sequenced in a study of beta chain features in type 1 diabetes. Whole-study results and caveats: Type 1 diabetes patients had TCRB CDR3s that were shorter (moderately but significantly so) in all four CD4+ subsets.

What these receptors recognize is not known. cDNA synthesis used the whole RNA isolate, giving expressed TCRB sequences. The table came from immunoSEQ multiplex PCR; TCRdb's copy has only in-frame clones and leaves some out. Here the sample spans some 170,000 clones, roughly 59% being singletons. The sequenced sample was naive CD4+ T cells from blood. These receptors all stem from a man aged 25-40 years with type 1 diabetes.

This clone was recorded only once. The chain combines TRBV25-1 with TRBJ2-5; maybe TRBD1 (5 bases). The CDR3 spans 12 residues. V was clipped by 8 bases and J by 7 bases, with 14 bases between them. The germline gives CDR1 MGHDK, CDR2 SYGVNS. CDR3 protein: CASGTGLGTQYF. CDR3 nucleotide sequence: TGTGCCAGCGGAACAGGTTTGGGGACCCAGTACTTC.

The rearrangement joins TRBV12-5 to TRBJ2-5; D might be TRBD1 or TRBD2, each matching 5 bases. CDR1 is LGHNT, CDR2 FRNRAP, per germline. The V end was cut by 7 bases, the J end by 5 bases, with 23 bases between. This CDR3 spans 16 amino acids. CDR3 sequence reads: CASAVSPSGLGETQYF. Written as DNA, the CDR3 is TGTGCTAGTGCCGTATCCCCGTCGGGGCTGGGGGAGACCCAGTACTTC. Together with reference TRBV12-5 and TRBJ2-5, the CDR3 gives the full variable domain: DARVTQTPRHKVTEMGQEVTMRCQPILGHNTVFWYRQTMMQGLELLAYFRNRAPLDDSGMPKDRFSAEMPDATLATLKIQPSEPRDSAVYFCASAVSPSGLGETQYFGPGTRLLVL.

Note on this clone: This CDR3 is also generated by other DNA sequences in the sample. The chain couples TRBV29-1 to TRBJ1-1, with 8 bases lining up with TRBD1. This CDR3 region has 12 residues. The V gene end was trimmed by 7 bases and the J gene end by 1 base; junction bases not matched to a gene: 2. Per the germline V gene, CDR1 is SQVTM and CDR2 is ANQGSEA. The CDR3 here is CSAGQGNTEAFF. DNA for the CDR3: TGCAGCGCCGGACAGGGGAACACTGAAGCTTTCTTT.

The J gene is TRBJ2-5, the V gene TRBV11-2; 9 nucleotides line up with TRBD1. V gave up 6 bases and J gave up 5 bases; unmatched junction bases: 13. The CDR3 totals 16 residues. The germline gives CDR1 SGHAT, CDR2 FQNNGV. CDR3 DNA sequence: TGTGCCAGCAGAAAACCTGGGACAGGGAATAGGGAGACCCAGTACTTC. Translating gives CASRKPGTGNRETQYF.

The chain joins TRBV7-9 to TRBJ1-1, with D hard to call. Germline CDR1 SEHNR, CDR2 FQNEAQ (reference sequence). The CDR3 loop spans 14 amino acids. The V gene lost 2 bases and the J gene lost 5 bases, with 12 bases spanning the gap. For the CDR3, the DNA is TGTGCCAGCAGCTTATCACCGATAGGGACTGAAGCTTTCTTT. Encoded protein: CASSLSPIGTEAFF.

This chain links TRBV30 with TRBJ1-5; D remains ambiguous. The germline gives CDR1 GTSNPN, CDR2 SVGIG (reference sequence). Trimming took off 0 bases at V and 3 bases at J, with 6 bases between the two ends. The CDR3 is 13 amino acids. DNA for the CDR3: TGTGCCTGGAGTGTTGAATTCAATCAGCCCCAGCATTTT. It is translated as CAWSVEFNQPQHF.

The rearrangement links TRBV7-9 to TRBJ1-1, with D perhaps matching TRBD1 (6 bases). The CDR3 runs 17 residues. Trimming cost V 1 base and J 4 bases, with 19 bases left between them. CDR1 is SEHNR, CDR2 FQNEAQ, per germline (reference sequence). Written as DNA, the CDR3 is TGTGCCAGCAGCTTAGTGCGCGGCCACGGGACAAGCACTGAAGCTTTCTTT. This sequence encodes CASSLVRGHGTSTEAFF.

The chain is built from TRBV27 and TRBJ1-5, with D maybe TRBD1 (6 bases). The germline V and J ends were trimmed by 2 bases and 6 bases, with 14 bases remaining between them. Germline V CDR1 and CDR2: MNHEY, SMNVEV (reference sequence). The CDR3 has 15 amino acids. This chain's CDR3 is CASSLIYRDSQPQHF. CDR3 DNA sequence: TGTGCCAGCAGTTTAATATACAGGGATAGTCAGCCCCAGCATTTT.

J is TRBJ2-7 and V is TRBV4-3; unclear D gene. V was cut by 0 bases and J by 3 bases, with 9 bases left in between. From germline, CDR1 is LGHNA and CDR2 YSLEER. The CDR3 is made up of 14 amino acids. DNA for the CDR3: TGCGCCAGCAGCCAAGATTTCCAGAACTACGAGCAGTACTTC. This translates into CASSQDFQNYEQYF.

J is TRBJ2-5 and V is TRBV6-1; no clear D gene. The assigned J gene may be wrong: the sequence end matches TRBJ2-7 better. The length of the CDR3 is 12 residues. In germline, CDR1 is MNHNS, CDR2 SASEGT. The CDR3 reads CASGPLVDEQYF. CDR3 nucleotides: TGTGCCAGCGGGCCTCTTGTCGACGAGCAGTACTTC.

Notes on this clone: The sample carries other DNA sequences with the same CDR3. V is TRBV2 and J is TRBJ2-1; D gene unclear. Trimming stripped 3 bases from V and 5 bases from J, with 2 bases between. Per germline, CDR1 SNHLY and CDR2 FYNNEI. This CDR3 is built from 11 residues. The chain's CDR3 is CASSDDNEQFF. CDR3 DNA: TGTGCCAGCAGTGATGACAATGAGCAGTTCTTC.

This clone turned up a few times. This rearrangement joins TRBV7-9 to TRBJ1-1; D is ambiguous. The germline CDR1 and CDR2 sequences are SEHNR and FQNEAQ (reference sequence). The V gene lost 10 bases and the J gene lost 8 bases, with 11 bases spanning the gap. This CDR3 region has 10 residues. The CDR3 sequence: CATDLLEAFF. For the CDR3, the DNA is TGTGCCACCGACTTATTGGAAGCTTTCTTT.

J is TRBJ2-5 and V is TRBV20-1; D is uncertain. Germline V CDR1 and CDR2: DFQATT, SNEGSKA (reference sequence). The V end lost 6 bases, the J end lost 5 bases, and 7 bases lay between the germline ends. The CDR3 extends over 10 amino acids. The CDR3 here is CSAEPETQYF. The CDR3 region has the DNA TGCAGTGCCGAACCGGAGACCCAGTACTTC.

As to this clone: Other DNA sequences of this sample code for an identical CDR3. The CDR3 reads CASSLEGQSTDTQYF. The CDR3 DNA reads as TGTGCCAGCAGCTTAGAAGGTCAGAGCACAGATACGCAGTATTTT. The chain joins TRBV7-2 to TRBJ2-3; no firm D call. The CDR3 has 15 amino acids. Trimming took 1 base from V and 0 from J, leaving 8 bases between them. The germline V gene has CDR1 SGHTA and CDR2 FQGNSA.

The DNA for the CDR3 is TGTGCCAGCAGTAGGACAGGGGGTTCCCACGAGCAGTACTTC. It encodes CASSRTGGSHEQYF. The chain has TRBV28 and TRBJ2-7; 10 bases are a match to TRBD1. The CDR3 consists of 14 residues. V lost 5 bases, J lost 5 bases, and 6 bases stayed unmatched. CDR1 and CDR2 from the germline V gene are MDHEN and SYDVKM.

This chain connects TRBV18 to TRBJ2-7; the match to TRBD2 covers 9 bases. V lost 6 bases and J lost 3; bases outside the gene matches: 9. The CDR3 is made up of 15 amino acids. Germline CDR1 KGHSH, CDR2 LQKENI. CDR3 region: CASSGGLAGVYEQYF. CDR3 nucleotide sequence: TGTGCCAGCTCCGGCGGGTTAGCGGGGGTCTACGAGCAGTACTTC.

This clone was seen a handful of times. This chain joins TRBV29-1 and TRBJ1-1; D is perhaps TRBD1 (5 bases). This CDR3 has 12 residues. CDR1 SQVTM and CDR2 ANQGSEA come from the germline V gene. V was clipped by 6 bases and J by 8 bases, with 16 bases between them. CDR3 in DNA: TGCAGCGTCGATGACAGTCGACCCGAAGCTTTCTTT. The encoded protein is CSVDDSRPEAFF.